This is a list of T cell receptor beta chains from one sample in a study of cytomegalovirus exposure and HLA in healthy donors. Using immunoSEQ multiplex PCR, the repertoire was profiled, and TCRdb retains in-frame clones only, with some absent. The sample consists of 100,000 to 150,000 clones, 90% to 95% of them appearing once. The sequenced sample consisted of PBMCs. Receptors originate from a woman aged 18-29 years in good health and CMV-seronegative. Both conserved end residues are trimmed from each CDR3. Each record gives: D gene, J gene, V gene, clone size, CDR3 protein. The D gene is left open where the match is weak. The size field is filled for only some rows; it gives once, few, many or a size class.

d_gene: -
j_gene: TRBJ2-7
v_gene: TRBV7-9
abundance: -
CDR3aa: ASSFTREQY

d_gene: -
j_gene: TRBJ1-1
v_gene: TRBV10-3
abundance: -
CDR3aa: AISESTGNTEAF

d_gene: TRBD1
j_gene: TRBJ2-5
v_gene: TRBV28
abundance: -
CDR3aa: ASSQTGASPQETQY

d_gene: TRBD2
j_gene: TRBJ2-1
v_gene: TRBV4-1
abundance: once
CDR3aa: ASSRSSGSGEQF

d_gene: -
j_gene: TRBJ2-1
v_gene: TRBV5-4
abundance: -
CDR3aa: ASRYIKTGEQF

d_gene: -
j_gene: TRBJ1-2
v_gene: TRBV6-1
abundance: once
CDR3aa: ASSRGSGYT

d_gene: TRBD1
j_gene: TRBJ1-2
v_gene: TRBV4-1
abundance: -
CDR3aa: ASSHAPRDRGYGYT

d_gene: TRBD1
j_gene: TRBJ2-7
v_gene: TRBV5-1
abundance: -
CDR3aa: ASSGAHTGGFYEQY

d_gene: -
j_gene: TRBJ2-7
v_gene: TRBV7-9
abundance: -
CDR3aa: ASSFLATYEQY

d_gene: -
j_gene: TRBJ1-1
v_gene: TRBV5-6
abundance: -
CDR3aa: ASSNPGGGLGTEAF

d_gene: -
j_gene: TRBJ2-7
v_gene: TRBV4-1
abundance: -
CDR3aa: ASSPIGRTTSYEQY

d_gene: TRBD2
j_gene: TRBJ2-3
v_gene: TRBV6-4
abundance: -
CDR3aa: ASSDSSSGGPTDTQY

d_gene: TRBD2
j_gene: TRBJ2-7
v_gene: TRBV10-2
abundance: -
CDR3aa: ASRYAGGGTYEQY

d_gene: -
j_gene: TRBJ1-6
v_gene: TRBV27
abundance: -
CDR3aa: ASKSPTRSSYNSPLH